The 8 T cell receptor beta chains below come from one sample, sequenced in a study of cytomegalovirus exposure and HLA in healthy donors (dated by TCRdb to the late 2010s). Libraries came from the immunoSEQ multiplex PCR assay. For the multiplex PCR, a mixture combining 60 forward primers for TCR Vbeta segments and 13 reverse primers for TCR Jbeta segments was used. TCRdb carries this immuneACCESS record with in-frame sequences only. Its versions omit some clonotypes, under half of them owing to an unresolved V gene in the studies checked, with the rest unexplained. For this sample there are 160,000 or so clones; 65% to 80% appear just once. The top ten hold under 9% of the sample. The sample comprised PBMCs. The receptor set was obtained from a woman in her thirties or forties in good health and CMV-seropositive.

This clone was counted once. This chain joins TRBV7-2 and TRBJ2-5, with D possibly TRBD1 on 5 matching bases. CDR1 and CDR2 (germline): SGHTA, FQGNSA. V lost 3 bases and J 5 bases, leaving 16 bases between the germline ends. CDR3 length: 15 residues. CDR3 sequence (DNA): TGTGCCAGCAGCTTGATCCCCAGGGTAGGGGAGACCCAGTACTTC. This translates into CASSLIPRVGETQYF.

The rearrangement links TRBV7-2 to TRBJ1-1; 8 bases agree with TRBD1. The germline CDR1 and CDR2 sequences are SGHTA and FQGNSA. The CDR3 has 14 residues. The V segment lost 3 bases and the J segment 6 bases; nucleotides outside the gene matches: 6. The CDR3 region is CASSFPRTGSEAFF. The CDR3 bases are TGTGCCAGCAGCTTTCCGAGGACAGGGTCTGAAGCTTTCTTT.

The chain is built from TRBV7-2 and TRBJ2-3; 8 bases align to TRBD1. The CDR3 is 15 residues long. Germline-derived CDR1 and CDR2 are SGHTA and FQGNSA. V shed 9 bases, J shed 3 bases, and the junction held 11 bases outside the gene matches. CDR3 residues: CASLYRGAWTDTQYF. DNA of the CDR3: TGTGCCAGTCTATACAGGGGGGCCTGGACAGATACGCAGTATTTT.

This clone was seen only once. The V call is TRBV5-1, the J call TRBJ2-7, with TRBD1 as a possible D gene (5 bases). Per germline, CDR1 SGHRS and CDR2 YFSETQ. The CDR3 length is 14 residues. V was pared by 2 bases and J by 2 bases, with 11 bases between. The DNA for the CDR3 is TGCGCCAGCAGCTTCGACAGCCCAGCCTACGAGCAGTACTTC. Translation: CASSFDSPAYEQYF.

The chain recombines TRBV6-6 with TRBJ1-2, with 8 bases fitting TRBD1. Per the germline V gene, CDR1 is MNHNY and CDR2 is SVGAGI (reference sequence). This CDR3 is built from 15 residues. The V segment lost 6 bases and the J segment 5 bases; nucleotides outside the gene matches: 11. Written as DNA, the CDR3 is TGTGCCAGCAGACCGTCGACAGGGGTAGAGTATGGCTACACCTTC. It encodes CASRPSTGVEYGYTF.

This clone showed up just once. The chain recombines TRBV5-4 with TRBJ2-1; the match to TRBD2 covers 13 bases. This CDR3 is 16 amino acids long. J gave up 5 bases and V 4 bases, and 6 bases lay outside the gene matches. Germline assignment: CDR1 SGHNT and CDR2 YYREEE (reference sequence). The CDR3 bases are TGTGCCAGCAGCGCCAGACTAGCGGGGGGTCACAATGAGCAGTTCTTC. Protein sequence: CASSARLAGGHNEQFF.

V is TRBV7-8 and J is TRBJ2-3; TRBD2 matches 9 bases. The CDR3 length is 17 residues. Germline assignment: CDR1 SGHVS and CDR2 FQNEAQ. Trimming removed 6 bases from V and 2 bases from J; junction bases left unmatched: 12. The CDR3 DNA reads as TGTGCCAGCAGTTCCTATACTAGCGGGTATCTCACAGATACGCAGTATTTT. It encodes CASSSYTSGYLTDTQYF.

This clone has more than one count but fewer than ten. The J gene is TRBJ1-2, the V gene TRBV19; TRBD1 aligns across 7 bases. This CDR3 is 13 amino acids long. From germline, CDR1 is LNHDA and CDR2 SQIVND (reference sequence). V was clipped by 4 bases and J by 7 bases; unmatched bases: 6. This CDR3 reads CASSSWTGRGYTF. CDR3 sequence (DNA): TGTGCCAGTAGTAGTTGGACAGGCCGTGGCTACACCTTC.